These 24 T cell receptor beta chains came from one sample sequenced in a study of cytomegalovirus exposure and HLA in healthy donors. PCR involved 60 Vbeta and 13 Jbeta primers. The data were produced by immunoSEQ multiplex PCR, yet TCRdb's version contains in-frame clones alone and is incomplete. Found here are a few hundred thousand clones, around 77% of them singletons; the top ten hold roughly 3%. Material for sequencing was PBMCs. These receptors were taken from a woman aged 25 to 39 in good health and CMV-seronegative.

The DNA of the CDR3 is TGTGCCAGCAGCCGGACTGGACTAGCCAAAAACATTCAGTACTTC. Its protein product is CASSRTGLAKNIQYF. The chain recombines TRBV13 with TRBJ2-4; D may be TRBD2 (5 bases). Trimming removed 5 bases at V and 0 bases at J, with 11 bases between. The CDR3 is 15 residues long. Germline V CDR1 and CDR2: PRHDT, FYEKMQ (reference sequence).

The chain couples TRBV11-2 to TRBJ2-7, with 11 bases identical to TRBD1. Germline loops: CDR1 SGHAT, CDR2 FQNNGV. The CDR3 consists of 15 residues. V shed 4 bases and J 7 bases; nucleotides not matched to a gene: 9. The CDR3 DNA follows: TGTGCCAGCAGCTCTCGGGGACAGGGGGGAGGGGAGCAGTACTTC. Protein sequence: CASSSRGQGGGEQYF.

This clone was found once. This chain uses TRBV7-2 with TRBJ1-2; 9 bases line up with TRBD1. Germline V CDR1 and CDR2: SGHTA, FQGNSA. The junction had 4 bases not matched to a gene; V was cut back by 1 base and J by 7 bases. This CDR3 has 14 amino acids. Here the CDR3 DNA reads TGTGCCAGCAGCTTAGACAGGGGGCTGCTTGGCTACACCTTC. Its protein is CASSLDRGLLGYTF.

The chain carries TRBV25-1 and TRBJ2-7, with TRBD2 matching over 10 bases. This CDR3 contains 14 residues. Germline loops: CDR1 MGHDK, CDR2 SYGVNS. After removal of 6 bases from V and 7 bases from J, the junction contained 9 bases not matched to a gene. For the CDR3, the DNA is TGTGCCAGCAGCATAGCGGGGGGTACCGGAGAGCAGTACTTC. Translating gives CASSIAGGTGEQYF.

This chain connects TRBV5-1 to TRBJ1-1, with TRBD1 identical over 9 bases. V dropped 0 bases and J dropped 2; count of bases not matched to a gene: 8. The CDR3 has 17 residues. From germline, CDR1 is SGHRS and CDR2 YFSETQ. CDR3 sequence (DNA): TGCGCCAGCAGCTTGGGGACAGGGGCCTTAACAAACACTGAAGCTTTCTTT. Its protein is CASSLGTGALTNTEAFF.

The chain has TRBV19 and TRBJ2-5; 9 positions match TRBD1. CDR1 and CDR2 (germline): LNHDA, SQIVND (reference sequence). The CDR3 runs 14 residues. The trim removed 5 bases at V and 3 bases at J, leaving 4 bases unmatched. CDR3 in DNA: TGTGCCAGTAGTCTGACAGGGGGAGAAGAGACCCAGTACTTC. Translation: CASSLTGGEETQYF.

The chain employs TRBV6-4 and TRBJ2-2; D is ambiguous. The germline CDR1 and CDR2 sequences are MRHNA and SNTAGT. This CDR3 contains 13 residues. The germline V and J ends were trimmed by 3 bases and 5 bases, with 7 bases remaining between them. The CDR3 nucleotides read TGTGCCAGCAGTGAGCGCCCTACCGGGGAGCTGTTTTTT. It codes for CASSERPTGELFF.

This chain's CDR3 is CASSQDPRYEQYF. In nucleotides, the CDR3 is TGCGCCAGCAGCCAAGATCCCCGCTACGAGCAGTACTTC. The gene calls are TRBV4-1 and TRBJ2-7; D call uncertain. The CDR3 has 13 residues. Germline-derived CDR1 and CDR2 are MGHRA and YSYEKL. The V end was cut by 0 bases, the J end by 3 bases, with 6 bases between.

The chain is built from TRBV27 and TRBJ1-1, with D possibly being TRBD1 (5 bases). From germline, CDR1 is MNHEY and CDR2 SMNVEV (reference sequence). Trimming left V 0 bases short and J 7 bases short, with 12 bases between. The CDR3 covers 14 residues. The CDR3 spells CASSLSGQGGEAFF. The CDR3 nucleotides are TGTGCCAGCAGTTTATCTGGCCAGGGAGGTGAAGCTTTCTTT.

The rearrangement joins TRBV6-1 to TRBJ2-2; TRBD2 might be the D (5 bases). The CDR3 is 14 amino acids. The germline V and J ends were trimmed by 8 bases and 0 bases, with 10 bases remaining between them. The V gene's germline CDR1 is MNHNS and CDR2 SASEGT. The CDR3 nucleotides are TGTGCCAGCCCACCCGGGACGAACACCGGGGAGCTGTTTTTT. Translation: CASPPGTNTGELFF.

The gene calls are TRBV7-9 and TRBJ2-1, with 8 bases aligning to TRBD1. The V and J ends lost 1 base and 1 base, in that order; junction bases with no gene match: 3. The germline V gene encodes CDR1 SEHNR and CDR2 FQNEAQ (reference sequence). The CDR3 runs 16 residues. CDR3 bases: TGTGCCAGCAGCTTAGGGACAGGGAGTTCCTACAATGAGCAGTTCTTC. It yields the protein CASSLGTGSSYNEQFF. Full variable domain (remainder filled in from reference TRBV7-9 and TRBJ2-1): DTGVSQNPRHKITKRGQNVTFRCDPISEHNRLYWYRQTLGQGPEFLTYFQNEAQLEKSRLLSDRFSAERPKGSFSTLEIQRTEQGDSAMYLCASSLGTGSSYNEQFFGPGTRLTVL.

The chain joins TRBV28 to TRBJ1-5, with TRBD1 identical over 11 bases. Germline V gene data show CDR1 as MDHEN and CDR2 as SYDVKM. The CDR3 has 16 amino acids. The V and J ends lost 5 bases and 7 bases, in that order; junction bases with no gene match: 10. The CDR3 protein is CASSPPEGTGGQPQHF. The CDR3 nucleotides read TGTGCCAGCAGTCCCCCGGAGGGGACAGGGGGACAGCCCCAGCATTTT.

For this clone: Compared with germline, one end of the junction differs, possibly owing to a read error. J is TRBJ2-7 and V is TRBV13; D ambiguous. CDR3 length: 14 residues. The germline V gene has CDR1 PRHDT and CDR2 FYEKMQ (reference sequence). The CDR3 region is CANSLRVRSYEQYF. The CDR3 DNA follows: TGTGCCAACAGCTTACGGGTGAGGTCCTACGAGCAGTACTTC.

As to this clone: This sample also contains other DNA sequences that code for the same CDR3. This chain links TRBV27 with TRBJ2-7, with TRBD1 identical over 12 bases. The CDR3 consists of 16 residues. With 0 bases clipped from V and 4 bases from J, the junction kept 4 bases outside the gene matches. Germline CDR1 and CDR2: MNHEY and SMNVEV (reference sequence). The CDR3 spells CASSLSGTGGWYEQYF. CDR3 in DNA: TGTGCCAGCAGTTTATCCGGGACAGGGGGCTGGTACGAGCAGTACTTC.

This chain connects TRBV11-3 to TRBJ1-1; tentatively, D is TRBD1 (5 bases). The CDR3 is 14 amino acids. Germline CDR1 reads SGHNT; CDR2 reads YENEEA. V lost 5 bases to trimming and J lost 3 bases, with 13 bases between them. CDR3 nucleotide sequence: TGTGCCAGCAGCCCCGCGGGGGTAGACACTGAAGCTTTCTTT. Protein sequence: CASSPAGVDTEAFF.

The chain carries TRBV9 and TRBJ2-2; no clear D gene. There are 13 residues in the CDR3. V was trimmed by 1 base and J by 4 bases, leaving 5 bases between them. Germline CDR1 SGDLS, CDR2 YYNGEE. The DNA for the CDR3 is TGTGCCAGCAGCGTATCGTTCACCGGGGAGCTGTTTTTT. Amino acid sequence: CASSVSFTGELFF.

The CDR3 reads CASRQSLTNEKLFF. CDR3 nucleotides: TGTGCCAGCAGACAAAGTCTCACTAATGAAAAACTGTTTTTT. The rearrangement links TRBV6-6 to TRBJ1-4; D is unclear. This CDR3 is built from 14 residues. V dropped 6 bases and J dropped 2 bases, with 10 bases sitting between them. Germline V gene sequence: CDR1 MNHNY, CDR2 SVGAGI (reference sequence).

This clone has more than one count but fewer than ten. The rearrangement joins TRBV7-8 to TRBJ2-3; D is undetermined. The V and J ends lost 0 bases and 4 bases respectively, with 5 bases between them. This CDR3 has 13 residues. Germline CDR1 reads SGHVS; CDR2 reads FQNEAQ. DNA of the CDR3: TGTGCCAGCAGCTTAGCGGGCCCAGATACGCAGTATTTT. Its protein product is CASSLAGPDTQYF.

This clone was detected only once. The V gene is TRBV4-2, the J gene TRBJ2-7; TRBD2 agrees at 11 bases. CDR3 length: 15 residues. Per the germline V gene, CDR1 is LGHNA and CDR2 is YNFKEQ. V shed 1 base and J 3 bases; nucleotides not matched to a gene: 2. The CDR3 region has the DNA TGTGCCAGCAGCCAAGGACTAGCGGGAATCTACGAGCAGTACTTC. Protein product: CASSQGLAGIYEQYF.

This clone was detected only a few times. The chain is built from TRBV5-5 and TRBJ2-1; D perhaps matches TRBD2 (5 bases). The CDR3 consists of 13 residues. Looked up from germline, CDR1 is SGHKS and CDR2 is YYEKEE (reference sequence). V lost 5 bases and J 7 bases, leaving 13 bases between the germline ends. CDR3 in amino acids: CASRGLGRNEQFF. DNA of the CDR3: TGTGCCAGCAGAGGGCTGGGGAGAAATGAGCAGTTCTTC.

The genes are TRBV11-1 and TRBJ2-5; 7 nucleotides match TRBD1. Germline CDR1 SGHAT, CDR2 FQDESV (reference sequence). The CDR3 consists of 15 residues. The V and J ends lost 2 bases and 5 bases, in that order; junction bases with no gene match: 8. Written as DNA, the CDR3 is TGTGCCAGCAGCTTAATCAGGGGGACATGGGAGACCCAGTACTTC. Translating it yields CASSLIRGTWETQYF.

The chain is built from TRBV6-6 and TRBJ1-3, with a possible D match to TRBD1 (5 bases). The CDR3 runs to 16 residues. Trimming cost V 2 bases and J 0 bases, with 11 bases left between them. CDR1 MNHNY and CDR2 SVGAGI come from the germline V gene (reference sequence). The CDR3 coding sequence is TGTGCCAGCAGTTACAAGGGGAGGCTCTCTGGAAACACCATATATTTT. It translates to CASSYKGRLSGNTIYF.

The chain uses TRBV23-1 and TRBJ1-2; no firm D call. TRBV23-1 is identified as an open reading frame with a role that is uncertain. Trimming cost V 0 bases and J 2 bases, with 13 bases left between them. The CDR3 runs 16 residues. The CDR3 DNA sequence: TGCGCCAGCAGTCAATCGGAGTGGCAGAACAACTATGGCTACACCTTC. Translating it yields CASSQSEWQNNYGYTF.

This clone was picked up a small number of times. The rearrangement joins TRBV7-8 to TRBJ1-1; 7 positions match TRBD1. The CDR3 spans 14 residues. From germline, CDR1 is SGHVS and CDR2 FQNEAQ. V gave up 4 bases and J gave up 10 bases; unmatched junction bases: 12. The CDR3 bases are TGTGCCAGCAGCTACAGGGGCCCGGGTAGGGGAGCTTTCTTT. This encodes CASSYRGPGRGAFF.